These T cell receptor beta chains were read from a single sample in a study of metastatic and nonmetastatic thyroid tumors. Using MiXCR, TCRdb re-called clones from the PCR reads. This table has 45,000 or so clones, less than 5% appearing once. Sequences were obtained from blood. Every receptor here comes from a female donor with papillary thyroid cancer or a benign thyroid nodule (not recorded which). Some clones in this sample may be carry-over from other donors' samples. The CDR3 runs from the conserved cysteine through the conserved F or W. D genes are given only for firm matches. Clone sizes are given selectively: once, few, many, or a class where the clone is expanded.

d_call	v_call	j_call	clone_size	cdr3_aa	cdr3_nt
TRBD1	TRBV7-3	TRBJ2-3	NA	CASSLLGTGTEDTQYF	TGTGCCAGCAGCTTACTCGGGACAGGGACAGAAGATACTCAGTATTTT
TRBD2	TRBV20-1	TRBJ2-1	many	CSARDASALAGGISGNEQFF	TGCAGTGCTAGAGACGCCTCGGCACTAGCGGGAGGTATATCTGGCAATGAGCAGTTCTTC
NA	TRBV6-4	TRBJ1-2	few	CASSGGGFGYTF	TGTGCCAGCAGTGGGGGGGGGTTCGGCTACACCTTC
NA	TRBV2	TRBJ2-7	NA	CASSETGEQYF	TGTGCCAGCAGTGAAACGGGCGAGCAGTACTTC
TRBD2	TRBV24-1	TRBJ2-3	many	CATSEWGGRADTQYF	TGTGCCACCAGTGAGTGGGGCGGGAGAGCAGATACGCAGTATTTT
NA	TRBV10-1	TRBJ1-1	many	CASSESLQVKNTEAFF	TGCGCCAGCAGTGAGTCGCTACAGGTGAAGAACACTGAAGCTTTCTTT
TRBD2	TRBV7-2	TRBJ2-7	many	CASSFAPTSGSYEQYF	TGTGCCAGCAGCTTTGCTCCCACTAGCGGGTCCTACGAGCAGTACTTC
NA	TRBV5-4	TRBJ1-4	few	CASSFQGTNEKLFF	TGTGCCAGCAGCTTCCAGGGCACTAATGAAAAACTGTTTTTT
NA	TRBV11-1	TRBJ2-1	NA	CASSLELPGEPPDEQFF	TGTGCCAGCAGCTTAGAACTCCCAGGGGAACCGCCGGATGAGCAGTTCTTC
NA	TRBV2	TRBJ1-2	NA	CASSEAGARGYGYTF	TGTGCCAGCAGTGAAGCGGGGGCAAGGGGGTATGGCTACACCTTC
NA	TRBV28	TRBJ1-3	few	CASFPQGSDTIYF	TGTGCCAGCTTTCCCCAAGGTAGCGACACCATATATTTT
NA	TRBV24-1	TRBJ1-2	few	CATSDPWTVDGYTF	TGTGCCACCAGTGACCCCTGGACAGTGGATGGCTACACCTTC
NA	TRBV5-1	TRBJ2-3	many	CASSQGAGDSTDTQYF	TGCGCCAGCAGCCAGGGGGCGGGAGATAGCACAGATACGCAGTATTTT
TRBD1	TRBV12-3/TRBV12-4	TRBJ1-5	few	CASSLGTGGNQPQHF	TGTGCCAGCAGTTTAGGGACAGGGGGCAATCAGCCCCAGCATTTT
TRBD2	TRBV5-8	TRBJ2-1	NA	CASSGTSTGSYNEQFF	TGTGCCAGCAGCGGGACTAGCACGGGGTCCTACAATGAGCAGTTCTTC
NA	TRBV20-1	TRBJ1-5	NA	CSARVTFNSNQPQHF	TGCAGTGCTAGAGTTACATTCAATAGCAATCAGCCCCAGCATTTT
TRBD2	TRBV6-1	TRBJ2-7	many	CASSVRLAGNYEQYF	TGTGCCAGCAGTGTTCGACTAGCGGGAAACTACGAGCAGTACTTC
NA	TRBV6-1	TRBJ2-3	medium-sized	CASSEGPRTDTQYF	TGTGCCAGCAGTGAGGGTCCCAGGACAGATACGCAGTATTTT
TRBD1	TRBV15	TRBJ2-7	NA	CATSNRDRGQYEQYF	TGTGCCACCAGCAACCGGGACAGGGGGCAGTACGAGCAGTACTTC
NA	TRBV3-1	TRBJ1-3	many	CASSQELGNTIYF	TGTGCCAGCAGCCAAGAACTGGGAAACACCATATATTTT
NA	TRBV30	TRBJ2-7	many	CAWRRKDEQYF	TGTGCCTGGAGGCGGAAAGACGAGCAGTACTTC
NA	TRBV15	TRBJ2-2	NA	CATSSPTPIATGELFF	TGTGCCACCAGCAGCCCGACTCCTATAGCCACCGGGGAGCTGTTTTTT
TRBD1	TRBV28	TRBJ1-1	NA	CASSSGQGGEAFF	TGTGCCAGCAGTTCCGGACAGGGGGGTGAAGCTTTCTTT
TRBD2	TRBV20-1	TRBJ2-2	many	CSASKGLELSGELFF	TGCAGTGCTAGCAAGGGACTAGAACTGTCCGGGGAGCTGTTTTTT
NA	TRBV12-3/TRBV12-4	TRBJ2-7	many	CASSSGIGGYEQYF	TGTGCCAGCAGTTCCGGGATCGGGGGCTACGAGCAGTACTTC
NA	TRBV5-4	TRBJ1-6	many	CASSLDYGSSYNSPLHF	TGTGCCAGCAGCTTGGACTATGGAAGCAGCTATAATTCACCCCTCCACTTT
NA	TRBV19	TRBJ2-3	many	CASSLGAAADTQYF	TGTGCCAGTAGCCTCGGGGCGGCCGCAGATACGCAGTATTTT
NA	TRBV7-9	TRBJ2-6	many	CASSFSGAPSGANVLTF	TGTGCCAGCAGCTTCTCCGGGGCCCCCTCTGGGGCCAACGTCCTGACTTTC
NA	TRBV28	TRBJ2-7	NA	CASSDYSGQYF	TGTGCCAGCAGTGACTATAGCGGGCAGTACTTC
TRBD2	TRBV6-1	TRBJ2-3	medium-sized	CASSERWTSGSTDTQYF	TGTGCCAGCAGTGAACGCTGGACTAGCGGGAGCACAGATACGCAGTATTTT
NA	TRBV7-3	TRBJ2-1	many	CASSFDSRDEQFF	TGTGCCAGCAGCTTCGACTCCAGGGATGAGCAGTTCTTC
TRBD1	TRBV25-1	TRBJ2-7	many	CASRRDRGYEQYF	TGTGCCAGCAGACGAGACAGGGGCTACGAGCAGTACTTC
NA	TRBV11-2	TRBJ2-2	many	CASSLVGEAGELFF	TGTGCCAGCAGCTTAGTGGGGGAAGCCGGGGAGCTGTTTTTT
TRBD2	TRBV14	TRBJ2-7	many	CASSQGLIAGGYEQYF	TGTGCCAGCAGCCAAGGTCTTATAGCGGGAGGTTACGAGCAGTACTTC
TRBD1	TRBV29-1	TRBJ1-6	many	CSATTGTGGRNSPLHF	TGCAGCGCCACCACCGGGACAGGGGGCCGGAATTCACCCCTCCACTTT
TRBD1	TRBV6-1	TRBJ1-2	few	CATRDRGRNNYGYTF	TGTGCCACCCGGGACAGGGGGAGAAATAACTATGGCTACACCTTC